This T cell receptor (beta chain) was identified in a study of OX40 agonist ivuxolimab in advanced cancers. Study background: Patients receiving dose escalation had hepatocellular carcinoma, melanoma, renal cell or head and neck cancer. Overall study findings and caveats: Average numbers of expanded clones were greater in CD8+ T cells than in CD4+.

On this clone itself: The target antigen is unknown.

Autoimmune disease history or systemic immunosuppression excluded patients. Profiling relied on immunoSEQ multiplex PCR, and the TCRdb table lists in-frame clones only, not all of them. The sample has roughly 80,000 clones; about nine tenths are singletons. CDR1 and CDR2 (germline): SGHTA, FQGTGA. V trimming: 5 bases; J trimming: 1 base; junction bases outside the gene matches: 4. This CDR3 spans 14 amino acids. The chain employs TRBV7-3 and TRBJ2-7; 8 positions match TRBD1. The receptor comes from an adult with an advanced solid tumor such as melanoma, head and neck, liver or kidney cancer. Sequencing was performed on CD4+ or CD8+ T cells sorted from blood, taken in a trial of the OX40 agonist ivuxolimab. CDR3 amino acids: CASSKQGGSYEQYF. The CDR3 DNA reads as TGTGCCAGCAGCAAACAGGGGGGTTCCTACGAGCAGTACTTC.